There are a few counts of the clone carrying this T cell receptor beta chain. The data originate from a study of blood T cell repertoires in COVID-19. CDR1 and CDR2 (germline): MGHRA, YSYEKL. The length of the CDR3 is 15 residues. V shed 1 base and J 8 bases; nucleotides not matched to a gene: 9. The table came from immunoSEQ multiplex PCR; TCRdb's copy has only in-frame clones and leaves some out. Here the sample spans around 130,000 clones, roughly four fifths being singletons. Sequenced: peripheral blood. The V gene is TRBV4-1, the J gene TRBJ1-2; TRBD1 aligns across 8 bases. The receptor's source is a human donor in a cohort sampled during active COVID-19. The CDR3 loop is CASSQADGTGRGYTF. As DNA, the CDR3 is TGCGCCAGCAGCCAAGCCGACGGGACAGGCAGAGGCTACACCTTC.